This TCR beta chain was sequenced for a study of T cells in Graves' hyperthyroidism and ophthalmopathy. The CDR3 consists of 15 residues. The germline gives CDR1 LNHDA, CDR2 SQIVND (reference sequence). V was trimmed by 5 bases and J by 0 bases, leaving 13 bases between them. Amplified TCR beta CDR3 regions derived from RNA transcripts. HTBI primers were employed in a first-round RT-PCR of the TCR CDR3. From the multiplex PCR reads, TCRdb called clonotypes with MiXCR, one entry per CDR3 protein. This sample has some 270,000 distinct CDR3 sequences, with 24% found just once. The sequenced sample was blood. The chain couples TRBV19 to TRBJ1-2; possibly TRBD1 for D (5 bases). This TCR came from a woman aged 40 to 50 with Graves' ophthalmopathy. The DNA for the CDR3 is TGTGCCAGTAGTCATACAGGACGGCCTAACTATGGCTACACCTTC. It yields the protein CASSHTGRPNYGYTF.